Here is one TCR beta chain with its context. The antigen is undetermined. The PCR was carried out with 60 Vbeta primers and 13 Jbeta primers. The assay was immunoSEQ multiplex PCR, and TCRdb's table has in-frame clones only and misses some. Here the sample spans 120,000 or so clones, 80% being singletons. The record originates from a study of cytomegalovirus exposure and HLA in healthy donors. Study-wide results and caveats: Three of the chains that were CMV-associated were confirmed in vitro to be specific for CMV antigens. When analyzed later, a missense DCLRE1C variant was found to be linked to TCR beta V- and J-gene trimming. Using the classifier, cytomegalovirus status was reportedly diagnosed with high specificity and sensitivity. Several top significant clusters appeared, in a later analysis, to be linked to common viral pathogens.

This CDR3 region has 13 residues. The germline V and J ends were trimmed by 10 bases and 5 bases, with 17 bases remaining between them. CDR1 is SGHNT, CDR2 YENEEA, per germline. The clonotype originates from a man aged 30-40 years in good health and CMV-seronegative. The sample comprised PBMCs. The rearrangement uses TRBV11-3 and TRBJ1-1; D unresolved. The CDR3 is CAISDGGRTEAFF. CDR3 DNA sequence: TGTGCCATCTCGGACGGAGGGAGGACTGAAGCTTTCTTT.